This TCR beta chain was sequenced during a study of identical twins. Study-wide results and limits: These conclusions were based on statistical analysis (cross-sectional, not following the same donors).

This clonotype was seen a few times. What it recognizes is unknown. MiXCR, run by TCRdb on the 5' RACE reads, gives a single entry per CDR3 protein. The sample records approximately 500,000 distinct CDR3 sequences, approximately 16% being singletons. V was trimmed by 1 base and J by 5 bases, leaving 7 bases between them. This CDR3 is 12 amino acids long. Germline-derived CDR1 and CDR2 are DFQATT and SNEGSKA (reference sequence). This sample also belongs to another study, concerning yellow fever vaccine responses in identical twins.

V is TRBV20-1 and J is TRBJ2-3, with unresolved D. Sequenced input: CD4+ T cells sorted from blood. The sequence was collected from a woman younger than 30 in good health. The DNA of the CDR3 is TGCAGTGCTAGAGCAGAATTAGATACGCAGTATTTT. Protein product: CSARAELDTQYF.